This T cell receptor beta chain comes out of a study of blood T cell repertoires in COVID-19. Study information: Samples came from the United States, Italy and Spain, spanning acute and convalescent COVID-19.

In this sample, this clone is medium-sized. Authors' data handling: For nucleated cells, counts were estimated from reference gene primer amplification. The method was immunoSEQ multiplex PCR; TCRdb's version includes in-frame clones alone and lacks a portion of them. V and J calls plus clone size are reproduced from that table; the DNA served to infer D and trimming. The sample has about 99,000 clones, over 80% seen once. V lost 1 base, J lost 3 bases, and 1 base stayed unmatched. The CDR3 has 15 amino acids. Germline assignment: CDR1 SGHVS and CDR2 FQNEAQ. This chain uses TRBV7-8 with TRBJ1-1, with 11 bases that match TRBD1. Sample: peripheral blood. This TCR derives from a man in his 70s with active or convalescent COVID-19. CDR3 protein: CASSLVGQGDTEAFF. CDR3 nucleotides: TGTGCCAGCAGCTTAGTGGGACAGGGGGACACTGAAGCTTTCTTT.